The TCR beta chain under discussion was sequenced for a study of cytomegalovirus exposure and HLA in healthy donors. Findings and limits, study-wide: Both high specificity and high sensitivity reportedly marked the classifier's diagnosis of cytomegalovirus status. Researchers reported that a few CMV-associated chains were confirmed in vitro as CMV antigen-specific. A later analysis, which compared TCR beta chains of equal frequency, found the HLA-associated ones more clonally expanded.

Each of the donors was a healthy bone marrow donor. Note on this clone: Antigen: not known.

The PCR used 60 Vbeta and 13 Jbeta primers. Profiled with immunoSEQ multiplex PCR; TCRdb holds only in-frame clones, not every one. The data contain 140,000 or so clones, about four fifths of them seen just once; the ten biggest clones take up about 4.3%. Germline V gene data show CDR1 as SEHNR and CDR2 as FQNEAQ (reference sequence). The length of the CDR3 is 15 residues. V was clipped by 5 bases and J by 0 bases; unmatched bases: 4. The sequence was collected from a man aged 35 to 55 in good health and CMV-seronegative. Sequenced: PBMCs. V is TRBV7-9 and J is TRBJ1-5; the match to TRBD1 covers 7 bases. The chain's CDR3 is CASSRGGYSNQPQHF. CDR3 coding DNA: TGTGCCAGCAGCCGAGGGGGCTATAGCAATCAGCCCCAGCATTTT.